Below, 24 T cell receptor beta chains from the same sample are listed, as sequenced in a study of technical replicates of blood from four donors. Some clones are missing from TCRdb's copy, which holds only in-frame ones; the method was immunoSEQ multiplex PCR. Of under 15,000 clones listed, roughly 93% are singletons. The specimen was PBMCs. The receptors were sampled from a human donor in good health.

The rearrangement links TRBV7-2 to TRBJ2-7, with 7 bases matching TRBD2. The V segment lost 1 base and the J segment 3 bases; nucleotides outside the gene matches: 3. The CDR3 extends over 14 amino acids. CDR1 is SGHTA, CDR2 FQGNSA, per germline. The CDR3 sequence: CASSLGGRSYEQYF. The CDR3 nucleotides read TGTGCCAGCAGCTTAGGCGGGAGAAGCTACGAGCAGTACTTC.

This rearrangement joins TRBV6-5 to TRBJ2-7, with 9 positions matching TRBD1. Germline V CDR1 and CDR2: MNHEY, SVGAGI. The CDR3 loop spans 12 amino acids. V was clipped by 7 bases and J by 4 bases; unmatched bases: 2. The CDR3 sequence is CASTGTGYEQYF. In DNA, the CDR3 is TGTGCCAGCACCGGGACAGGGTACGAGCAGTACTTC.

The DNA of the CDR3 is TGTGCCAGCAAGGGACAGGATAACACTGAAGCTTTCTTT. Protein: CASKGQDNTEAFF. The chain is built from TRBV18 and TRBJ1-1; 8 nucleotides match TRBD1. J was trimmed by 2 bases and V by 8 bases; bases with no gene match: 4. Germline values: CDR1 KGHSH, CDR2 LQKENI. This CDR3 is 13 amino acids long.

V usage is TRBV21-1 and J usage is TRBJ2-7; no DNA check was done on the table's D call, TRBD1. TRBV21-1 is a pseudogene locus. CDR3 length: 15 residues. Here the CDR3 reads CASSKDGAGSDEQYF. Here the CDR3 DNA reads TGTGCCAGCAGCAAAGATGGGGCAGGGTCTGACGAGCAGTACTTC.

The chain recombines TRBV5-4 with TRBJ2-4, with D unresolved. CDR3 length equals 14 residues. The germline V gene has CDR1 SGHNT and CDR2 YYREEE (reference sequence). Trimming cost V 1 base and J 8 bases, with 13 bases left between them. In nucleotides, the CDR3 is TGTGCCAGCAGCTTGAGTCTAGTTGAAGACATTCAGTACTTC. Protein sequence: CASSLSLVEDIQYF.

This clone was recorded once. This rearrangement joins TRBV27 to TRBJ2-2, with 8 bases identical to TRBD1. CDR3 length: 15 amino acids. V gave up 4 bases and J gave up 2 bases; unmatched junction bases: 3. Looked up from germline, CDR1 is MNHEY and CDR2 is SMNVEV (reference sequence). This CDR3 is CASSWTGLNTGELFF. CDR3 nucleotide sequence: TGTGCCAGCAGTTGGACAGGGCTAAACACCGGGGAGCTGTTTTTT.

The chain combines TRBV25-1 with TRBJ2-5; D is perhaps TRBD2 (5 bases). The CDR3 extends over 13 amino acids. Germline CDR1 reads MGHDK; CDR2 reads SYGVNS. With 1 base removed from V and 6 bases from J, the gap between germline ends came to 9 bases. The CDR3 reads CASSESRVKTQYF. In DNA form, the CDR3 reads TGTGCCAGCAGTGAATCGAGGGTTAAGACCCAGTACTTC.

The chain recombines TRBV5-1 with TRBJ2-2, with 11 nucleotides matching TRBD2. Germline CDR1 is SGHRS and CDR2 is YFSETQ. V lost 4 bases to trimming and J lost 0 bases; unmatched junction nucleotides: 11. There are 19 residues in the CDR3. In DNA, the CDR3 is TGCGCCAGCAGCCGTGACGGGACTAGCGGATATTCGAACACCGGGGAGCTGTTTTTT. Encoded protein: CASSRDGTSGYSNTGELFF.

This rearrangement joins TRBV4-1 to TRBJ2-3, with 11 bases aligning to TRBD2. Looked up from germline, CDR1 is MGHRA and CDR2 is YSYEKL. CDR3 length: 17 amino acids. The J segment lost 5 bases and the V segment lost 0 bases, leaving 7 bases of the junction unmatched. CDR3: CASSQESTSGIRDTQYF. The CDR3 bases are TGCGCCAGCAGCCAAGAATCGACTAGCGGGATTCGAGATACGCAGTATTTT.

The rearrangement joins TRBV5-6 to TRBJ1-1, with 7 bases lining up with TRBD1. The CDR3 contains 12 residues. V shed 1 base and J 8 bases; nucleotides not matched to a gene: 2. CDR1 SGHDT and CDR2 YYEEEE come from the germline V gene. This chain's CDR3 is CASSLLGQEAFF. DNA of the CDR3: TGTGCCAGCAGCTTGCTGGGACAGGAAGCTTTCTTT.

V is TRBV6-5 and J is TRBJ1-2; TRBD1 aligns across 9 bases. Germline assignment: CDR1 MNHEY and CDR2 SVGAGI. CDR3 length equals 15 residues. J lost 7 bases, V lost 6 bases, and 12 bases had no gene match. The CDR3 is CASSPGDREWSGYTF. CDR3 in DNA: TGTGCCAGCAGCCCGGGGGACAGGGAATGGAGTGGCTACACCTTC.

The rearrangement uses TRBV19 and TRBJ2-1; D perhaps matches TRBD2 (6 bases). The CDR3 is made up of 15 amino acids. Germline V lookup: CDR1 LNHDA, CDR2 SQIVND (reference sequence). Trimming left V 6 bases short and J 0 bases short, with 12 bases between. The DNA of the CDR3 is TGTGCCAGTAGCTTAGCGGTTAGCTCCTACAATGAGCAGTTCTTC. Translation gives CASSLAVSSYNEQFF.

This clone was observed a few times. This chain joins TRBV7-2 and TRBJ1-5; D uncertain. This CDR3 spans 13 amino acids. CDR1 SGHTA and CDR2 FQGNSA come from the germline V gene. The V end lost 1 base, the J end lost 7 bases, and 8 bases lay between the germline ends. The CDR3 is CASSLVGSQPQHF. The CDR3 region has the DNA TGTGCCAGCAGCTTAGTGGGTAGCCAGCCCCAGCATTTT. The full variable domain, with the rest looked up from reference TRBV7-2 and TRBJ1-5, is GAGVSQSPSNKVTEKGKDVELRCDPISGHTALYWYRQSLGQGLEFLIYFQGNSAPDKSGLPSDRFSAERTGGSVSTLTIQRTQQEDSAVYLCASSLVGSQPQHFGDGTRLSIL.

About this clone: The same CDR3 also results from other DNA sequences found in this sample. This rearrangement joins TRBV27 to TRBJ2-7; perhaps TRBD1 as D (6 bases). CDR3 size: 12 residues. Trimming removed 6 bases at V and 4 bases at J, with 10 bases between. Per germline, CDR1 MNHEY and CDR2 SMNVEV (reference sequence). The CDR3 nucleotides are TGTGCCAGCAGCCTACAGGGTTACGAGCAGTACTTC. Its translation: CASSLQGYEQYF.

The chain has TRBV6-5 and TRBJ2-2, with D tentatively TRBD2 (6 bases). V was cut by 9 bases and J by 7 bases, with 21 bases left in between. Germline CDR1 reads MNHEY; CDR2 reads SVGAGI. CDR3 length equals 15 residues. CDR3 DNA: TGTGCCAGTTCAACCGGGACTCTAAGGGGCGGGGAGCTGTTTTTT. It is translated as CASSTGTLRGGELFF.

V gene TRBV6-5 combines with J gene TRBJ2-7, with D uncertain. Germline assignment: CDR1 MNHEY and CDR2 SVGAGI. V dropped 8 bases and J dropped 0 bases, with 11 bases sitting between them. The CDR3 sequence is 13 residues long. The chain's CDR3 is CASQSVSSYEQYF. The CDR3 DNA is TGTGCCAGCCAGTCCGTAAGCTCCTACGAGCAGTACTTC.

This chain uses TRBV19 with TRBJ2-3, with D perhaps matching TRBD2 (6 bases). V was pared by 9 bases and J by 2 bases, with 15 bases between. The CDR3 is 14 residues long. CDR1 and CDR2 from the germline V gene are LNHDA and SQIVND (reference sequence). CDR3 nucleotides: TGTGCCAGCCGCACAGGACTACTCACAGATACGCAGTATTTT. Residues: CASRTGLLTDTQYF.

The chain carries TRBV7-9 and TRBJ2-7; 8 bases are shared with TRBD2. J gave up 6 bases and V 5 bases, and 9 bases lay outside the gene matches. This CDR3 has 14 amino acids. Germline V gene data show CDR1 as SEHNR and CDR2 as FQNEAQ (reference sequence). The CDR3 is CASSLGLAASEQYF. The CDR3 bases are TGTGCCAGCAGCCTTGGACTAGCCGCCAGCGAGCAGTACTTC.

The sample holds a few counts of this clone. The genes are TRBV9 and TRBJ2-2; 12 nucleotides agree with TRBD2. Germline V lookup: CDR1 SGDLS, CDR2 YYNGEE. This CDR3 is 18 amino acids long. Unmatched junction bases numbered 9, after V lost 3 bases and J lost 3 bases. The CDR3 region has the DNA TGTGCCAGCAGCGACCGTTACGGACTAGCGGGACACACCGGGGAGCTGTTTTTT. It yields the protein CASSDRYGLAGHTGELFF.

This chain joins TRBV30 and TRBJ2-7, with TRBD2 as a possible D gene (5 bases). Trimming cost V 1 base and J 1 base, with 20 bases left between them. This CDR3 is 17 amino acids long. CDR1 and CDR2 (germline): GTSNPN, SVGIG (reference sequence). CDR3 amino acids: CAWSGVRTGMGSYEQYF. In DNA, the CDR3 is TGTGCCTGGAGTGGAGTAAGGACGGGGATGGGGTCCTACGAGCAGTACTTC.

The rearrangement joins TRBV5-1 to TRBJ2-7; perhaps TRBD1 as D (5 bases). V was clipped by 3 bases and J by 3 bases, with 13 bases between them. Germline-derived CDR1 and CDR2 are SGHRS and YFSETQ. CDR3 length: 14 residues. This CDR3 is CASSSSGTGYEQYF. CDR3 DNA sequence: TGCGCCAGCAGCTCTTCCGGCACAGGCTACGAGCAGTACTTC.

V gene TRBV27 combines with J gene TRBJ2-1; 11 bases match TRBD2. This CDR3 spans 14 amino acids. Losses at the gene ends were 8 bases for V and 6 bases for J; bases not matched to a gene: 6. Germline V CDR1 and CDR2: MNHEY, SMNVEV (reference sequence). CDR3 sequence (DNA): TGTGCCAGCGCACTAGCGGGGGATTTCAATGAGCAGTTCTTC. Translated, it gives CASALAGDFNEQFF.

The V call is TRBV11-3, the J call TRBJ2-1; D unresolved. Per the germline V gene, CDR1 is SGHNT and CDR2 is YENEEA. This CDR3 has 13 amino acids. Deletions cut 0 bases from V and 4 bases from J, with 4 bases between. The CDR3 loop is CASSLERYNEQFF. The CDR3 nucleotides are TGTGCCAGCAGCTTAGAGCGTTACAATGAGCAGTTCTTC.

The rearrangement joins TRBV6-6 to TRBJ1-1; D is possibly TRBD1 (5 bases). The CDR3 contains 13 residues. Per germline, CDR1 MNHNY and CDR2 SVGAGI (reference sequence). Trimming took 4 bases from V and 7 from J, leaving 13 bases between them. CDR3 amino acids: CASSWERQNEAFF. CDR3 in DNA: TGTGCCAGCAGTTGGGAACGACAGAATGAAGCTTTCTTT.